The clone carrying this TCR beta chain was counted a single time. The data were obtained in a study of shared clonotypes between healthy human individuals. The ends were cut back, 0 bases at V and 4 bases at J, with 17 bases in the middle. Germline CDR1 SGHRS, CDR2 YFSETQ. The CDR3 is 16 residues long. Profiled with immunoSEQ multiplex PCR; TCRdb holds only in-frame clones, not every one. The table lists approximately 1,500,000 clones, nearly 99% of them singletons. This chain connects TRBV5-1 to TRBJ2-7; weak D call: TRBD1 (5 bases). Sequenced: naive CD4+ T cells sorted from blood. Specified subset: CD45RA+ positively selected. The sequence was obtained from a man under 40 in good health. The CDR3 here is CASSLARGSSRYEQYF. CDR3 nucleotide sequence: TGCGCCAGCAGCTTGGCTAGGGGTAGTAGCAGGTACGAGCAGTACTTC. Looking up the rest from reference TRBV5-1 and TRBJ2-7 gives the full variable domain: KAGVTQTPRYLIKTRGQQVTLSCSPISGHRSVSWYQQTPGQGLQFLFEYFSETQRNKGNFPGRFSGRQFSNSRSEMNVSTLELGDSALYLCASSLARGSSRYEQYFGPGTRLTVT.